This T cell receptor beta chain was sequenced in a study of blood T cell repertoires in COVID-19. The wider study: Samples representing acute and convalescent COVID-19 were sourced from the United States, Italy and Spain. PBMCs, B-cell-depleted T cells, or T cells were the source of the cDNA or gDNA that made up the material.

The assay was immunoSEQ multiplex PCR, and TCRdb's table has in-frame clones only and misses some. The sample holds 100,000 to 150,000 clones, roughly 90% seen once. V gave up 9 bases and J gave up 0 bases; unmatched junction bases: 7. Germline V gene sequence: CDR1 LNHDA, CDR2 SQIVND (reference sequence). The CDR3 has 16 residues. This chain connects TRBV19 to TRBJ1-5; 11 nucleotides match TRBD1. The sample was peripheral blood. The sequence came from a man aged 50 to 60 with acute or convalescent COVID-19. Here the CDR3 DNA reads TGTGCCAGCGGGACAGGGGGGATGGATAGCAATCAGCCCCAGCATTTT. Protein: CASGTGGMDSNQPQHF. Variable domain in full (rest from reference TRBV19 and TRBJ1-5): DGGITQSPKYLFRKEGQNVTLSCEQNLNHDAMYWYRQDPGQGLRLIYYSQIVNDFQKGDIAEGYSVSREKKESFPLTVTSAQKNPTAFYLCASGTGGMDSNQPQHFGDGTRLSIL.